Detailed here is one T cell receptor (beta chain). V was clipped by 4 bases and J by 6 bases, with 17 bases between them. Germline V gene data show CDR1 as SGHDT and CDR2 as YYEEEE. The CDR3 runs 14 residues. This record comes from a study of blood T cell repertoires in COVID-19. Study-level information: Donors in the United States, Italy and Spain gave samples during acute or convalescent COVID-19. T cells, B-cell-depleted T cells, or PBMCs supplied cDNA or gDNA.

Measured with immunoSEQ multiplex PCR; TCRdb has only the in-frame clones, and not every one. The table has over 55,000 clones, over 80% seen once. Material: peripheral blood. The V gene is TRBV5-6, the J gene TRBJ2-7; D possibly corresponds to TRBD1 (6 bases). The receptor was isolated from a woman older than 75 with acute or convalescent COVID-19. CDR3 sequence reads: CASSPEGVGGEQYF. CDR3 coding DNA: TGTGCCAGCAGCCCCGAGGGGGTAGGCGGCGAGCAGTACTTC.